The rows below give T cell receptor beta chains drawn from one sample of a study of PD-1 blockade in classical Hodgkin lymphoma. Assay: immunoSEQ multiplex PCR; the TCRdb copy retains only in-frame clones and omits some. In the table there are some 100,000 clones, 85% to 95% of which are singletons. Sequencing used peripheral blood mononuclear cells (PBMCs), obtained before the fourth cycle of nivolumab. These receptors were taken from a human donor with classical Hodgkin lymphoma. Both conserved end residues are part of each CDR3. D genes are given only for firm matches. The size field is filled for only some rows; it gives once, few, many or a size class.

TRBV19	once	TRBD2	TRBJ2-1	TGTGCCAGTAGTATAGTTTTGGGGGCTAGCGGGAGAAGGTTAGACAATGAGCAGTTCTTC	CASSIVLGASGRRLDNEQFF
TRBV6-5	.	TRBD1	TRBJ1-2	TGTGCCAGCAGTTACGGGACAGGGGAAGGCTACACCTTC	CASSYGTGEGYTF
TRBV27	.	.	TRBJ2-7	TGTGCCAGCAGTTTCGCGGACCCGGGATACGAGCAGTACTTC	CASSFADPGYEQYF
TRBV7-2	.	TRBD1	TRBJ1-2	TGTGCCAGCAGCTTAACTAGAGGACAGGGATCGCGGGGCTACACCTTC	CASSLTRGQGSRGYTF
TRBV27	once	TRBD2	TRBJ2-3	TGTGCCAGCAGCACTAGCGGCTATAGCACAGATACGCAGTATTTT	CASSTSGYSTDTQYF
TRBV19	.	.	TRBJ1-5	TGTGCCAGTGGCCCAATTGATCAGGGGAGCAATCAGCCCCAGCATTTT	CASGPIDQGSNQPQHF
TRBV6-1	.	.	TRBJ2-7	TGTGCCACCGACCCTGGCGGGTCGGAGGAGTACTTC	CATDPGGSEEYF
TRBV11-2	.	.	TRBJ1-1	TGTGCCAGCAGCGAGTCCCCAGGGGCGGCTGAAGCTTTCTTT	CASSESPGAAEAFF
TRBV6-5	.	TRBD2	TRBJ2-1	TGTGCCAGCTGCCCTAGCGGGACCTTATACAATGAGCAGTTCTTC	CASCPSGTLYNEQFF
TRBV6-5	.	TRBD2	TRBJ2-5	TGTGCCAGCAGACTAGCGGGAGCCCAAGAGACCCAGTACTTC	CASRLAGAQETQYF
TRBV19	.	TRBD1	TRBJ2-3	TGTGCCAGTAGCCAGGACAGGCTCTCAGATACGCAGTATTTT	CASSQDRLSDTQYF
TRBV10-2	once	TRBD1	TRBJ1-2	TGCGCCAGCAGTGGACAGGGACAGGGGGCTGTCCGCGGCTACACCTTC	CASSGQGQGAVRGYTF
TRBV19	.	TRBD2	TRBJ2-1	TGTGCCAGTAGTATGGGTGTTGGGGGACTAGCGGGAGAGCATGAGCAGTTCTTC	CASSMGVGGLAGEHEQFF
TRBV7-8	.	TRBD2	TRBJ2-3	TGTGCCAGCGGTACTAGCGGGAGAGGTCGGGCAGATGCGCAGTATTTT	CASGTSGRGRADAQYF
TRBV11-2	.	TRBD2	TRBJ2-3	TGTGCCAGCAGCTTAGTTACGGGAGGGAGGCACACAGATACGCAGTATTTT	CASSLVTGGRHTDTQYF
TRBV19	.	.	TRBJ2-5	TGTGCCAGTAGTCTCCACGATTACCGACCCCCCGAGGAGACCCAGTACTTC	CASSLHDYRPPEETQYF
TRBV28	.	.	TRBJ2-7	TGTGCCAGCAGTTTATTCCAGAATACCCCCGAGCAGTACTTC	CASSLFQNTPEQYF
TRBV5-1	.	TRBD2	TRBJ2-3	TGCGCCAGCAGCTTGGGTAGCGGGAGGAATAAAGATACGCAGTATTTT	CASSLGSGRNKDTQYF
TRBV9	.	.	TRBJ1-1	TGTGCCAGCAGTGAGACACAGGGAGTCACTGAAGCTTTCTTT	CASSETQGVTEAFF
TRBV6-5	.	.	TRBJ2-7	TGTGCCAGCAGCTCACTCCGGACCTACGAGCAGTACTTC	CASSSLRTYEQYF
TRBV2	few	.	TRBJ1-2	TGTGCCAGCAGGACAGGAATCTATGGCTACACCTTC	CASRTGIYGYTF
TRBV6-5	once	.	TRBJ1-5	TGTGCCATCCATCAGCCCCAGCATTTT	CAIHQPQHF
TRBV7-9	.	.	TRBJ1-1	TGTGCCAGCAGCTTCCCCCTGACAGTTCAGGTGGCTTTCTTT	CASSFPLTVQVAFF
TRBV6-5	.	.	TRBJ2-3	TGTGCCAGCAGAGCCGGGGCAGATACGCAGTATTTT	CASRAGADTQYF
TRBV7-3	once	TRBD1	TRBJ1-1	TGTGCCAGCAGCCGATATGACTCGGGGACAGGTACTATGAACACTGAAGCTTTCTTT	CASSRYDSGTGTMNTEAFF
TRBV2	few	.	TRBJ1-2	TGTGCCAGCACGCCAGAGAACTATGGCTACACCTTC	CASTPENYGYTF
TRBV28	.	.	TRBJ1-3	TGTGCCAGCAGTACGGGAAACACCATATATTTT	CASSTGNTIYF
TRBV4-1	.	.	TRBJ1-6	TGCGCCAGCAGATCCTTGGGGCGGGATTATAATTCACCCCTCCACTTT	CASRSLGRDYNSPLHF
TRBV6-5	.	.	TRBJ2-5	TGTGCCAGCAGTTACGGCGGCAGGTGGGGCGAGACCCAGTACTTC	CASSYGGRWGETQYF
TRBV19	.	TRBD2	TRBJ2-2	TGTGCCAGTAGTCCAGACCTAGCGGGAGGGCCGGGCACCGGGGAGCTGTTTTTT	CASSPDLAGGPGTGELFF
TRBV27	.	TRBD1	TRBJ1-2	TGTGCCAGCAGTGGGACAGGGGGCTGGGGCTACACCTTC	CASSGTGGWGYTF
TRBV19	.	.	TRBJ2-1	TGTGCCAGTAGTATATGGCGAGGGCCCAGGAATGAGCAGTTCTTC	CASSIWRGPRNEQFF
TRBV29-1	.	TRBD2	TRBJ2-7	TGCAGCGCACCGCATCTAGCGGGATTTTTTCACTACGAGCAGTACTTC	CSAPHLAGFFHYEQYF
TRBV29-1	.	TRBD2	TRBJ2-1	TGCAGCGTTGATGGGGGGGGAGGGACTACTAACTCCTACAATGAGCAGTTCTTC	CSVDGGGGTTNSYNEQFF
TRBV6-5	.	.	TRBJ2-1	TGTGCCAGCAGTTACGATCCCCAGAGCTCCTACAATGAGCAGTTCTTC	CASSYDPQSSYNEQFF
TRBV30	.	TRBD1	TRBJ1-1	TGTGCCTGGAGTGGGTTGGGACAGGTCAGCACTGAAGCTTTCTTT	CAWSGLGQVSTEAFF
TRBV7-9	.	.	TRBJ1-1	TGTGCCAGCAGCCCGGGGACCTTAAACACTGAAGCTTTCTTT	CASSPGTLNTEAFF
TRBV28	.	.	TRBJ2-4	TGTGCCAGCAGCGGGTTTAGTTTGGACAAAAACATTCAGTACTTC	CASSGFSLDKNIQYF
TRBV18	.	TRBD1	TRBJ1-1	TGTGCCAGCTCACCACAAAGACAGGGGGCGAACACTGAAGCTTTCTTT	CASSPQRQGANTEAFF
TRBV27	.	.	TRBJ2-4	TGTGCCAGCATGAACCGCGGGGTTGGAGCCAAAAACATTCAGTACTTC	CASMNRGVGAKNIQYF
TRBV14	.	.	TRBJ2-3	TGTGCCAGCAGCAGGGCCTCATGGATCACAGATACGCAGTATTTT	CASSRASWITDTQYF
TRBV11-1	.	.	TRBJ2-7	TGTGCCAGCAGCTTAGGTACCTTTCAGGGGTTGACCTACGAGCAGTACTTC	CASSLGTFQGLTYEQYF
TRBV25-1	once	.	TRBJ2-7	TGTGCCAGCAGTGGAGCGTACTCCTACGAGCAGTACTTC	CASSGAYSYEQYF
TRBV11-2	.	.	TRBJ1-2	TGTGCCAGCAGCTTAGATCAAGCAGTCTATGGCTACACCTTC	CASSLDQAVYGYTF